This is a list of T cell receptor beta chains from one sample in a study of technical replicates of blood from a handful of donors. The data were produced by immunoSEQ multiplex PCR, yet TCRdb's version contains in-frame clones alone and is incomplete. This sample has tens of thousands of clones, with roughly 94% found just once. The sequencing input was T cells isolated from PBMCs. The source of these receptors is a human donor in good health. CDR3s include the opening cysteine and the closing phenylalanine or tryptophan. D genes are given only for firm matches. Only part of the rows carry a size: once, few, many, or a class if the clone is expanded.

length: 14; D: -; J: TRBJ2-7; V: TRBV11-3; size: few; CDR3: CASSLARGTYEQYF; DNA: TGTGCCAGCAGCTTGGCAAGGGGCACCTACGAGCAGTACTTC
length: 13; D: -; J: TRBJ2-1; V: TRBV27; size: -; CDR3: CASSLYEGNEQFF; DNA: TGTGCCAGCAGTTTATACGAGGGCAATGAGCAGTTCTTC
length: 13; D: -; J: TRBJ1-1; V: TRBV14; size: -; CDR3: CASTEQGRAEAFF; DNA: TGTGCCAGCACGGAACAGGGCCGGGCTGAAGCTTTCTTT
length: 13; D: -; J: TRBJ2-7; V: TRBV27; size: -; CDR3: CASSPGDQYEQYF; DNA: TGTGCCAGCAGTCCCGGAGACCAGTACGAGCAGTACTTC
length: 13; D: -; J: TRBJ1-1; V: TRBV19; size: few; CDR3: CASSPGWRTEAFF; DNA: TGTGCCAGTAGTCCGGGGTGGAGGACTGAAGCTTTCTTT
length: 14; D: TRBD2; J: TRBJ2-7; V: TRBV10-3; size: once; CDR3: CAISPGLASPEQYF; DNA: TGTGCCATCAGTCCGGGACTAGCATCCCCCGAGCAGTACTTC
length: 13; D: -; J: TRBJ1-1; V: TRBV9; size: few; CDR3: CASSKLMNTEAFF; DNA: TGTGCCAGCTCCAAACTCATGAACACTGAAGCTTTCTTT
length: 15; D: TRBD2; J: TRBJ2-3; V: TRBV6-1; size: -; CDR3: CASSEGTRNTDTQYF; DNA: TGTGCCAGCAGTGAAGGGACTAGAAACACAGATACGCAGTATTTT
length: 12; D: -; J: TRBJ1-1; V: TRBV27; size: -; CDR3: CASSTGNTEAFF; DNA: TGTGCCAGCAGCACGGGGAATACTGAAGCTTTCTTT
length: 13; D: -; J: TRBJ1-3; V: TRBV5-1; size: -; CDR3: CASSPYSGNTIYF; DNA: TGCGCCAGCAGCCCCTACTCTGGAAACACCATATATTTT
length: 16; D: TRBD1; J: TRBJ2-4; V: TRBV14; size: -; CDR3: CASSQDGWGQKNIQYF; DNA: TGTGCCAGCAGCCAAGATGGATGGGGACAGAAAAACATTCAGTACTTC
length: 17; D: -; J: TRBJ2-7; V: TRBV4-1; size: -; CDR3: CASSQVGSAQGQDEQYF; DNA: TGCGCCAGCAGCCAAGTAGGGTCGGCTCAGGGGCAAGACGAGCAGTACTTC
length: 12; D: TRBD1; J: TRBJ2-7; V: TRBV11-2; size: -; CDR3: CASSKDRGEQYF; DNA: TGTGCCAGCAGCAAAGACAGGGGGGAGCAGTACTTC
length: 17; D: TRBD2; J: TRBJ2-7; V: TRBV19; size: -; CDR3: CASSLGIRGGLYHEQYF; DNA: TGTGCCAGTAGTCTCGGCATTCGGGGGGGACTTTACCACGAGCAGTACTTC
length: 11; D: -; J: TRBJ1-2; V: TRBV6-5; size: once; CDR3: CASGVDYGYTF; DNA: TGTGCCAGCGGTGTAGACTATGGCTACACCTTC
length: 14; D: -; J: TRBJ1-5; V: TRBV2; size: once; CDR3: CASSEIQGHQPQHF; DNA: TGTGCCAGCAGTGAGATCCAGGGTCATCAGCCCCAGCATTTT
length: 13; D: -; J: TRBJ1-1; V: TRBV6-5; size: -; CDR3: CASSYSRGTEAFF; DNA: TGTGCCAGCAGTTACTCGAGAGGGACTGAAGCTTTCTTT
length: 13; D: -; J: TRBJ2-7; V: TRBV4-2; size: -; CDR3: CASSPDGAYEQYF; DNA: TGTGCCAGCAGCCCGGACGGGGCCTACGAGCAGTACTTC
length: 14; D: -; J: TRBJ2-1; V: TRBV9; size: once; CDR3: CASSVNVRFNEQFF; DNA: TGTGCCAGCAGCGTAAATGTACGGTTTAATGAGCAGTTCTTC
length: 16; D: -; J: TRBJ1-1; V: TRBV7-9; size: -; CDR3: CASSQTPGGTNTEAFF; DNA: TGTGCCAGCAGCCAAACCCCTGGCGGGACTAACACTGAAGCTTTCTTT
length: 17; D: TRBD2; J: TRBJ2-1; V: TRBV28; size: once; CDR3: CASSSLLAGDRDNEQFF; DNA: TGTGCCAGCAGTTCCCTGCTAGCGGGAGATAGGGACAATGAGCAGTTCTTC
length: 14; D: -; J: TRBJ2-2; V: TRBV4-3; size: -; CDR3: CASSQDLNTGELFF; DNA: TGCGCCAGCAGCCAAGATCTGAACACCGGGGAGCTGTTTTTT
length: 14; D: TRBD2; J: TRBJ2-1; V: TRBV6-5; size: -; CDR3: CASSYDWLAGEQFF; DNA: TGTGCCAGCAGTTATGATTGGCTAGCGGGAGAGCAGTTCTTC
length: 18; D: -; J: TRBJ2-3; V: TRBV7-4; size: -; CDR3: CASSLKSGHYSSTDTQYF; DNA: TGTGCCAGCAGCTTAAAGTCGGGACACTATTCTAGCACAGATACGCAGTATTTT
length: 17; D: TRBD2; J: TRBJ2-6; V: TRBV4-3; size: few; CDR3: CASSQGTSSSGANVLTF; DNA: TGCGCCAGCAGCCAAGGGACTAGCAGCTCTGGGGCCAACGTCCTGACTTTC
length: 17; D: -; J: TRBJ2-1; V: TRBV9; size: -; CDR3: CASRDLSSGARYNEQFF; DNA: TGTGCCAGCAGGGACCTGAGTTCGGGAGCACGCTACAATGAGCAGTTCTTC
length: 16; D: TRBD2; J: TRBJ2-7; V: TRBV19; size: once; CDR3: CAGYLNSGRGAYEQYF; DNA: TGTGCCGGATACCTAAATAGCGGGAGAGGGGCCTACGAGCAGTACTTC
length: 16; D: TRBD2; J: TRBJ2-4; V: TRBV7-8; size: -; CDR3: CASSLVAGGTKNIQYF; DNA: TGTGCCAGCAGCTTAGTGGCGGGAGGCACCAAAAACATTCAGTACTTC
length: 15; D: -; J: TRBJ2-4; V: TRBV10-1; size: -; CDR3: CATLSGYGAKNIQYF; DNA: TGCGCCACCCTTAGCGGCTATGGGGCCAAAAACATTCAGTACTTC
length: 12; D: -; J: TRBJ1-2; V: TRBV6-1; size: -; CDR3: CASSNSYYGYTF; DNA: TGTGCCAGCAGCAACAGCTACTATGGCTACACCTTC
length: 13; D: TRBD1; J: TRBJ2-1; V: TRBV6-5; size: once; CDR3: CASSQDRAAEQFF; DNA: TGTGCCAGCAGCCAGGACAGGGCCGCTGAGCAGTTCTTC
length: 14; D: -; J: TRBJ2-5; V: TRBV27; size: once; CDR3: CASSSPSAGETQYF; DNA: TGTGCCAGCAGTTCCCCTTCCGCGGGAGAGACCCAGTACTTC
length: 15; D: TRBD1; J: TRBJ2-3; V: TRBV2; size: -; CDR3: CASSSHRGSTDTQYF; DNA: TGTGCCAGCAGTTCCCACAGGGGTAGCACAGATACGCAGTATTTT
length: 13; D: TRBD1; J: TRBJ1-2; V: TRBV19; size: -; CDR3: CASTSQGDYGYTF; DNA: TGTGCCAGTACATCCCAGGGGGACTATGGCTACACCTTC
length: 16; D: TRBD2; J: TRBJ2-1; V: TRBV11-2; size: -; CDR3: CASSGGLAGLYNEQFF; DNA: TGTGCCAGCAGCGGTGGACTAGCGGGACTCTACAATGAGCAGTTCTTC
length: 11; D: -; J: TRBJ1-2; V: TRBV29-1; size: -; CDR3: CSVNRAEGYTF; DNA: TGCAGCGTTAACAGGGCCGAGGGCTACACCTTC
length: 16; D: -; J: TRBJ1-1; V: TRBV6-5; size: -; CDR3: CASSYSPGTLSDEAFF; DNA: TGTGCCAGCAGTTACTCACCGGGGACTCTGTCGGATGAAGCTTTCTTT
length: 19; D: TRBD2; J: TRBJ2-5; V: TRBV5-1; size: -; CDR3: CASSLAFRPWGEGQETQYF; DNA: TGCGCCAGCAGCTTGGCCTTCCGTCCCTGGGGGGAGGGACAAGAGACCCAGTACTTC
length: 14; D: -; J: TRBJ2-7; V: TRBV18; size: -; CDR3: CASSSGGSSYEQYF; DNA: TGTGCCAGCTCATCAGGGGGGAGCTCCTACGAGCAGTACTTC
length: 14; D: TRBD1; J: TRBJ2-3; V: TRBV30; size: -; CDR3: CAWSRGGARDTQYF; DNA: TGTGCCTGGAGTCGAGGGGGCGCGAGAGATACGCAGTATTTT
length: 19; D: -; J: TRBJ2-1; V: TRBV5-1; size: -; CDR3: CASSPKQERRASSYNEQFF; DNA: TGCGCCAGCAGCCCCAAACAAGAACGGCGCGCTAGCTCCTACAATGAGCAGTTCTTC
length: 16; D: TRBD1; J: TRBJ2-1; V: TRBV25-1; size: -; CDR3: CASSATTGTGGNEQFF; DNA: TGTGCCAGCAGTGCCACGACCGGGACAGGGGGGAATGAGCAGTTCTTC
length: 15; D: TRBD1; J: TRBJ2-3; V: TRBV28; size: -; CDR3: CASSSGTGGVDTQYF; DNA: TGTGCCAGCAGTTCCGGGACAGGGGGAGTCGATACGCAGTATTTT
length: 14; D: TRBD1; J: TRBJ2-7; V: TRBV2; size: -; CDR3: CASSEWGQGYEQYF; DNA: TGTGCCAGCAGTGAATGGGGACAGGGTTACGAGCAGTACTTC
length: 13; D: -; J: TRBJ2-7; V: TRBV6-5; size: -; CDR3: CASSLPNLRWQYF; DNA: TGTGCCAGCAGTTTACCGAACCTACGATGGCAGTACTTC
length: 13; D: -; J: TRBJ2-4; V: TRBV4-3; size: -; CDR3: CASSQDLRDIQYF; DNA: TGCGCCAGCAGCCAAGATCTTCGGGACATTCAGTACTTC
length: 15; D: -; J: TRBJ2-1; V: TRBV6-5; size: -; CDR3: CASSYVATTYNEQFF; DNA: TGTGCCAGCAGTTATGTAGCCACCACCTACAATGAGCAGTTCTTC
length: 17; D: -; J: TRBJ2-7; V: TRBV10-1; size: -; CDR3: CASARGGLRDIDYEQYF; DNA: TGCGCCAGCGCCAGAGGGGGTCTCCGGGACATAGACTACGAGCAGTACTTC
length: 15; D: TRBD2; J: TRBJ2-7; V: TRBV9; size: once; CDR3: CASSVGTSGSYEQYF; DNA: TGTGCCAGCAGCGTAGGGACTAGCGGCTCCTACGAGCAGTACTTC
length: 16; D: -; J: TRBJ2-5; V: TRBV5-4; size: -; CDR3: CASSYETGQLEETQYF; DNA: TGTGCCAGCAGCTACGAGACAGGACAACTAGAAGAGACCCAGTACTTC
length: 15; D: -; J: TRBJ2-6; V: TRBV7-2; size: -; CDR3: CASSSTGERANVLTF; DNA: TGTGCCAGCAGCTCGACAGGCGAGAGGGCCAACGTCCTGACTTTC
length: 11; D: -; J: TRBJ1-1; V: TRBV6-1; size: -; CDR3: CASSDLQEAFF; DNA: TGTGCCAGCAGTGACTTACAGGAAGCTTTCTTT
length: 11; D: -; J: TRBJ2-7; V: TRBV7-6; size: -; CDR3: CASSSGWEQYF; DNA: TGTGCCAGCAGCTCCGGTTGGGAGCAGTACTTC